The rows below give T cell receptor beta chains drawn from one sample of a study of Graves' ophthalmopathy and Graves' hyperthyroidism. Using its own MiXCR run on the multiplex PCR reads, TCRdb lists one record per CDR3 protein. Counted here are 11,000 to 15,000 distinct CDR3 sequences, 50% occurring once; the ten biggest clones make up less than 55%. The sequencing input was peripheral blood. The receptors were sampled from a woman aged 25 to 39 with Graves' ophthalmopathy. Both conserved end residues are part of each CDR3. A D gene is named only where the DNA matches it firmly. Size is stated for part of the rows, as once, few or many counts, or as a class when the clone is expanded.

size | D | J | V | CDR3 | DNA
NA | NA | TRBJ2-5 | TRBV6-5 | CASRPDRTF | TGTGCCAGCAGGCCCGACAGGACCTTC
NA | TRBD2 | TRBJ2-1 | TRBV7-8 | CASTKGPTSGPCNEQFF | TGTGCCAGCACCAAAGGTCCGACTAGCGGGCCCTGCAATGAGCAGTTCTTC
few | TRBD2 | TRBJ2-5 | TRBV14 | CASSQASGRGETQYF | TGTGCCAGCAGCCAAGCTAGCGGGAGGGGAGAGACCCAGTACTTC
NA | TRBD2 | TRBJ2-7 | TRBV11-2 | CASSLGLAGLEQYF | TGTGCCAGCAGCTTAGGACTAGCGGGACTCGAGCAGTACTTC
NA | TRBD2 | TRBJ2-3 | TRBV7-2 | CASSPNKLAGTDTQYF | TGTGCCAGCAGCCCTAACAAACTAGCGGGCACAGATACGCAGTATTTT
NA | TRBD2 | TRBJ2-3 | TRBV20-1 | CSARDQASGSQGDTQYF | TGCAGTGCTAGAGATCAGGCTAGCGGGAGTCAAGGAGATACGCAGTATTTT
once | NA | TRBJ2-6 | TRBV6-6 | CASSYSAATGANVLTF | TGTGCCAGCAGTTACTCGGCAGCTACTGGGGCCAACGTCCTGACTTTC
many | TRBD2 | TRBJ2-1 | TRBV7-8 | CASSLVGAGTPNEQFF | TGTGCCAGCAGCTTAGTGGGAGCGGGAACCCCCAATGAGCAGTTCTTC
NA | NA | TRBJ1-1 | TRBV7-2 | CASSLWGRGLNTEAFF | TGTGCCAGCAGCCTATGGGGGAGGGGATTAAACACTGAAGCTTTCTTT
medium-sized | TRBD2 | TRBJ2-2 | TRBV20-1 | CSARAGGDTGELFF | TGCAGTGCTAGAGCGGGAGGGGACACCGGGGAGCTGTTTTTT
many | NA | TRBJ2-7 | TRBV2 | CASRTGDAKGEQYF | TGTGCCAGCAGGACCGGGGACGCAAAAGGGGAGCAGTACTTC
NA | TRBD2 | TRBJ2-1 | TRBV20-1 | CSAGTSSWNEQFF | TGCAGTGCTGGGACTAGTAGTTGGAATGAGCAGTTCTTC
NA | NA | TRBJ1-1 | TRBV20-1 | CSARDAGSPPNTEAFF | TGCAGTGCTAGAGATGCCGGGTCTCCTCCGAACACTGAAGCTTTCTTT
NA | NA | TRBJ1-2 | TRBV19 | CASSIGGTYGYTF | TGTGCCAGTAGTATCGGGGGTACCTATGGCTACACCTTC
NA | TRBD1 | TRBJ1-6 | TRBV2 | CASVRTGGRNSPLHF | TGTGCCAGCGTCCGCACAGGGGGCCGTAATTCACCCCTCCACTTT
NA | TRBD2 | TRBJ2-1 | TRBV5-6 | CASSLDWREGNNEQFF | TGTGCCAGCAGCTTGGATTGGCGGGAGGGGAACAATGAGCAGTTCTTC
NA | TRBD2 | TRBJ2-5 | TRBV6-4 | CASTQREAETQYF | TGTGCCAGCACCCAACGGGAGGCAGAGACCCAGTACTTC
medium-sized | NA | TRBJ2-2 | TRBV5-6 | CASSRWGGELFF | TGTGCCAGCAGCAGATGGGGGGGGGAGCTGTTTTTT
few | TRBD1 | TRBJ1-4 | TRBV19 | CASRPVTGGASVNEKLFF | TGTGCCAGTAGACCTGTGACAGGGGGCGCCTCCGTAAATGAAAAACTGTTTTTT
few | NA | TRBJ1-2 | TRBV27 | CASSKGVGGYTF | TGTGCCAGCAGTAAAGGGGTAGGAGGCTACACCTTC
few | NA | TRBJ2-5 | TRBV5-4 | CASSLRFSKTQYF | TGTGCCAGCAGCTTGAGGTTTAGCAAGACCCAGTACTTC
NA | TRBD2 | TRBJ2-1 | TRBV7-9 | CASSLGRTSGTHNEQFF | TGTGCCAGCAGCTTAGGTCGGACTAGTGGAACTCACAATGAGCAGTTCTTC
many | TRBD2 | TRBJ2-1 | TRBV6-2/TRBV6-3 | CASRRGAGNEQFF | TGTGCCAGCCGGCGGGGGGCCGGGAATGAGCAGTTCTTC
many | TRBD1 | TRBJ1-1 | TRBV5-4 | CASSLGQYTEAFF | TGTGCCAGCAGCCTGGGACAGTACACTGAAGCTTTCTTT
NA | NA | TRBJ2-2 | TRBV4-2 | CASNEGPGELFF | TGTGCCAGCAATGAGGGACCCGGGGAGCTGTTTTTT
NA | NA | TRBJ2-7 | TRBV6-6 | CASSYQGGNYEQYF | TGTGCCAGCAGTTACCAGGGGGGGAATTACGAGCAGTACTTC
many | NA | TRBJ1-1 | TRBV28 | CASSPYSTENTEAFF | TGTGCCAGCAGTCCCTATTCTACAGAGAACACTGAAGCTTTCTTT
NA | NA | TRBJ2-7 | TRBV11-2 | CASSTVKGHKVGYEQYF | TGTGCCAGCAGCACCGTCAAGGGTCATAAGGTCGGCTACGAGCAGTACTTC
medium-sized | TRBD2 | TRBJ2-3 | TRBV7-9 | CASNLAEEGTDTQYF | TGTGCCAGCAACCTAGCGGAGGAGGGCACAGATACGCAGTATTTT
NA | NA | TRBJ1-2 | TRBV10-3 | CAISGSSRGDGYTF | TGTGCCATCAGTGGGTCGTCCCGCGGAGATGGCTACACCTTC
NA | TRBD2 | TRBJ2-7 | TRBV29-1 | CSVLVGGRDEQYF | TGCAGCGTCCTCGTCGGGGGGAGGGACGAGCAGTACTTC
NA | TRBD1 | TRBJ2-3 | TRBV24-1 | CATSGGTGDSTDTQYF | TGTGCCACCAGTGGCGGGACAGGGGATAGCACAGATACGCAGTATTTT
NA | NA | TRBJ2-3 | TRBV7-3 | CASSLRLGLSTSTDTQYF | TGTGCCAGCAGCTTAAGGTTGGGTTTATCGACAAGCACAGATACGCAGTATTTT
many | TRBD1 | TRBJ1-5 | TRBV7-8 | CASSTTTGADQPQHF | TGTGCCAGCAGCACTACGACAGGGGCGGATCAGCCCCAGCATTTT
NA | NA | TRBJ2-5 | TRBV20-1 | CSAKGGVETQYF | TGCAGTGCTAAGGGTGGAGTAGAGACCCAGTACTTC
NA | TRBD1 | TRBJ2-5 | TRBV9 | CASSVARQGSQTQYF | TGTGCCAGCAGCGTAGCGAGACAGGGCAGCCAGACCCAGTACTTC
NA | TRBD2 | TRBJ2-1 | TRBV11-2 | CARGGGLDLWNEQFF | TGTGCCAGGGGTGGCGGACTAGACTTATGGAATGAGCAGTTCTTC
few | NA | TRBJ2-7 | TRBV5-8 | CASSLEGGEQYF | TGTGCCAGCAGCTTGGAGGGGGGCGAGCAGTACTTC
many | NA | TRBJ2-5 | TRBV18 | CASSPAPKETQYF | TGTGCCAGCTCACCAGCACCTAAAGAGACCCAGTACTTC
many | NA | TRBJ1-1 | TRBV19 | CASSTISGTEAFF | TGTGCCAGTAGTACCATCAGCGGCACTGAAGCTTTCTTT
NA | NA | TRBJ2-1 | TRBV19 | CASSRGFDSSYSEQFF | TGTGCCAGTAGTAGGGGGTTTGATAGCTCCTACAGTGAGCAGTTCTTC
NA | NA | TRBJ2-5 | TRBV7-8 | CASSLGRYQETQYF | TGTGCCAGCAGCTTAGGAAGGTACCAAGAGACCCAGTACTTC
NA | TRBD2 | TRBJ2-7 | TRBV20-1 | CSASAGTSDYEQYF | TGCAGTGCTAGTGCCGGGACTAGCGACTACGAGCAGTACTTC
once | NA | TRBJ1-1 | TRBV4-1 | CASSHPRGMNTEAFF | TGCGCCAGCAGCCACCCACGGGGGATGAACACGGAAGCTTTCTTT
NA | NA | TRBJ1-4 | TRBV10-2 | CASMDPGNEKLFF | TGCGCCAGCATGGACCCTGGAAATGAAAAACTGTTTTTT
NA | NA | TRBJ1-3 | TRBV7-6 | CASSFGGQGNTIYF | TGTGCCAGCAGCTTCGGTGGGCAAGGAAACACCATATACTTT
NA | NA | TRBJ1-1 | TRBV19 | CASSFRGTEAFF | TGTGCCAGTAGTTTCCGTGGCACTGAAGCTTTCTTT
many | TRBD2 | TRBJ2-5 | TRBV30 | CAGLGGAGVSETQYF | TGTGCCGGGCTGGGCGGAGCGGGAGTTTCAGAGACCCAGTACTTC
many | TRBD1 | TRBJ1-3 | TRBV6-1 | CASSATGLSGNTIYF | TGTGCCAGCAGCGCGACAGGGCTCTCTGGAAACACCATATATTTT
few | NA | TRBJ2-7 | TRBV11-2 | CASRVGQTYEQYF | TGTGCCAGCAGAGTAGGACAAACCTACGAGCAGTACTTC